Below, 25 T cell receptor beta chains from the same sample are listed, as sequenced in a study of cytomegalovirus exposure and HLA in healthy donors. This PCR relied on a set of 60 Vbeta primers and 13 Jbeta primers. Generated by immunoSEQ multiplex PCR, the TCRdb table keeps only in-frame clones and is missing some. The table has approximately 240,000 clones, approximately 90% seen once; the top ten hold around 1%. The material sequenced was PBMCs. The receptors derive from a woman aged 18 to 35 in good health and CMV-seronegative.

V is TRBV6-5 and J is TRBJ1-1; TRBD1 agrees at 9 bases. CDR1 MNHEY and CDR2 SVGAGI come from the germline V gene. The length of the CDR3 is 13 residues. Trimming took 1 base from V and 11 from J; bases not matched to a gene: 5. The CDR3: CASSYYGTGYAFF. The CDR3 DNA sequence: TGTGCCAGCAGTTACTACGGGACAGGGTATGCTTTCTTT.

The chain recombines TRBV6-1 with TRBJ2-2, with 8 bases that match TRBD2. Germline values: CDR1 MNHNS, CDR2 SASEGT. Trimming removed 6 bases from V and 4 bases from J; junction bases left unmatched: 4. This CDR3 spans 14 amino acids. CDR3 region: CASRRGAVTGELFF. CDR3 nucleotides: TGTGCCAGCAGGCGGGGGGCGGTCACCGGGGAGCTGTTTTTT.

This clone was picked up one time. The rearrangement links TRBV5-4 to TRBJ1-1, with 7 bases fitting TRBD1. The CDR3 covers 13 residues. Germline CDR1 reads SGHNT; CDR2 reads YYREEE (reference sequence). The V and J ends lost 3 bases and 7 bases, in that order; junction bases with no gene match: 6. CDR3 loop: CASSSFPGGEAFF. CDR3 sequence (DNA): TGTGCCAGCAGCTCATTTCCAGGGGGTGAAGCTTTCTTT.

A remark on this clone: A junction boundary mismatches the germline segment, possibly from a read error. This chain connects TRBV7-9 to TRBJ2-3, with 10 bases lining up with TRBD2. The length of the CDR3 is 16 residues. Germline V CDR1 and CDR2: SEHNR, FQNEAQ (reference sequence). This CDR3 reads CSSSLALAGETDTQYF. For the CDR3, the DNA is TGTTCCAGCAGCTTAGCGCTAGCGGGAGAAACAGATACGCAGTATTTT.

V usage is TRBV19 and J usage is TRBJ2-1; possible D gene TRBD1, 5 bases. Trimming shortened V by 3 bases and J by 8 bases, and 8 bases separated the two germline ends. CDR3 length: 12 residues. The germline V gene has CDR1 LNHDA and CDR2 SQIVND (reference sequence). The CDR3 sequence is CASSMQGHEQFF. Written as DNA, the CDR3 is TGTGCCAGTAGTATGCAGGGTCATGAGCAGTTCTTC.

This chain connects TRBV27 to TRBJ1-1; TRBD1 matches at 10 bases. There are 17 residues in the CDR3. J gave up 3 bases and V 5 bases, and 12 bases lay outside the gene matches. Per the germline V gene, CDR1 is MNHEY and CDR2 is SMNVEV (reference sequence). Here the CDR3 reads CASSTRDRGRRYTEAFF. The CDR3 DNA sequence: TGTGCCAGCAGTACCCGGGACAGGGGAAGGAGGTACACTGAAGCTTTCTTT.

J is TRBJ2-5 and V is TRBV25-1; 7 bases fit TRBD1. The CDR3 sequence is 16 residues long. After removal of 2 bases from V and 5 bases from J, the junction contained 11 bases not matched to a gene. Germline assignment: CDR1 MGHDK and CDR2 SYGVNS. CDR3 in amino acids: CASSEMGQGVRETQYF. CDR3 sequence (DNA): TGTGCCAGCAGTGAAATGGGTCAGGGGGTACGGGAGACCCAGTACTTC.

The rearrangement links TRBV5-1 to TRBJ2-7; D may be TRBD1 (5 bases). The CDR3 loop spans 15 amino acids. The V end was cut by 2 bases, the J end by 6 bases, with 18 bases between. The V gene's germline CDR1 is SGHRS and CDR2 YFSETQ. The CDR3 nucleotides read TGCGCCAGCAGCTTACAGGTGACAGTAAAGAGCGAGCAGTACTTC. Protein sequence: CASSLQVTVKSEQYF.

This chain connects TRBV7-9 to TRBJ2-7; weak D call: TRBD1 (6 bases). Germline V lookup: CDR1 SEHNR, CDR2 FQNEAQ (reference sequence). V was clipped by 4 bases and J by 0 bases, with 10 bases between them. The CDR3 sequence is 14 residues long. CDR3 residues: CASSSDRLSYEQYF. The DNA of the CDR3 is TGTGCCAGCAGCTCCGACAGGCTCTCCTACGAGCAGTACTTC.

V is TRBV4-2 and J is TRBJ2-5; 11 bases line up with TRBD2. The CDR3 contains 18 residues. The germline V gene encodes CDR1 LGHNA and CDR2 YNFKEQ. V gave up 2 bases and J gave up 5 bases; unmatched junction bases: 13. CDR3 in DNA: TGTGCCAGCAGCCAAACCTTAGCGGGGGGGCCGGTCCGGGAGACCCAGTACTTC. Its translation is CASSQTLAGGPVRETQYF.

The chain uses TRBV28 and TRBJ1-5; D is perhaps TRBD1 (6 bases). V gave up 6 bases and J gave up 4 bases, with 22 bases separating them. This CDR3 is 17 amino acids long. Germline V gene sequence: CDR1 MDHEN, CDR2 SYDVKM. The CDR3 bases are TGTGCCAGCAGCCACCCCCCATCTACAGGGTTTAATCAGCCCCAGCATTTT. Its translation: CASSHPPSTGFNQPQHF.

The V gene is TRBV7-2, the J gene TRBJ1-2, with 7 bases lining up with TRBD1. The V and J ends lost 5 bases and 7 bases, in that order; junction bases with no gene match: 7. The CDR3 has 13 residues. The germline V gene encodes CDR1 SGHTA and CDR2 FQGNSA. DNA for the CDR3: TGTGCCAGCAGCCCCGGGACAGAACTTGGCTACACCTTC. This sequence encodes CASSPGTELGYTF.

The rearrangement links TRBV19 to TRBJ2-7; D not resolved. This CDR3 has 14 residues. V dropped 3 bases and J dropped 0 bases, with 9 bases sitting between them. Germline V lookup: CDR1 LNHDA, CDR2 SQIVND (reference sequence). The DNA for the CDR3 is TGTGCCAGTAGTATTATCGTCAGCTCCTACGAGCAGTACTTC. Protein product: CASSIIVSSYEQYF.

This chain uses TRBV27 with TRBJ2-1, with unresolved D. The CDR3 is 14 amino acids. The germline gives CDR1 MNHEY, CDR2 SMNVEV (reference sequence). Trimming removed 5 bases from V and 4 bases from J, with 12 bases in between. The CDR3 spells CASSPLALYNEQFF. For the CDR3, the DNA is TGTGCCAGCAGTCCCCTGGCTTTGTACAATGAGCAGTTCTTC.

This clone has only one observation. V and J are TRBV11-2 and TRBJ2-5, with TRBD1 identical over 8 bases. Looked up from germline, CDR1 is SGHAT and CDR2 is FQNNGV. There are 14 residues in the CDR3. The trim removed 5 bases at V and 5 bases at J, leaving 7 bases unmatched. The CDR3 protein is CASSGTGGSETQYF. The CDR3 coding sequence is TGTGCCAGCAGCGGAACAGGGGGATCCGAGACCCAGTACTTC. Supplemented by reference TRBV11-2 and TRBJ2-5, the full variable domain reads EAGVAQSPRYKIIEKRQSVAFWCNPISGHATLYWYQQILGQGPKLLIQFQNNGVVDDSQLPKDRFSAERLKGVDSTLKIQPAKLEDSAVYLCASSGTGGSETQYFGPGTRLLVL.

This chain uses TRBV27 with TRBJ2-3, with TRBD2 matching 8 bases. Germline loops: CDR1 MNHEY, CDR2 SMNVEV (reference sequence). Unmatched junction bases numbered 10, after V lost 5 bases and J lost 3 bases. The CDR3 has 16 residues. CDR3 DNA sequence: TGTGCCAGCAGTCGGGGGGGTCGCCTGTTGACAGATACGCAGTATTTT. It codes for CASSRGGRLLTDTQYF.

The V and J genes are TRBV4-2 and TRBJ2-2, with a tentative D call TRBD2 (6 bases). This CDR3 has 17 residues. With 5 bases removed from V and 1 base from J, the gap between germline ends came to 17 bases. Germline values: CDR1 LGHNA, CDR2 YNFKEQ. The CDR3 reads CASSIHEGRQNTGELFF. The CDR3 region has the DNA TGTGCCAGCAGCATACACGAGGGGAGGCAGAACACCGGGGAGCTGTTTTTT.

The chain recombines TRBV11-3 with TRBJ2-2; 16 bases line up with TRBD2. Germline CDR1 is SGHNT and CDR2 is YENEEA. This CDR3 comprises 18 residues. The V gene end was trimmed by 5 bases and the J gene end by 7 bases; junction bases not matched to a gene: 10. The CDR3 sequence is CASSDKGLAGGPNGELFF. The CDR3 DNA reads as TGTGCCAGCAGCGATAAGGGACTAGCGGGAGGGCCGAACGGGGAGCTGTTTTTT.

V is TRBV2 and J is TRBJ2-1, with 8 bases aligning to TRBD2. With V trimmed by 5 bases and J by 9 bases, 9 bases remained unmatched. Germline CDR1 is SNHLY and CDR2 is FYNNEI. This CDR3 is 14 amino acids long. CDR3 protein: CASSPLTSGREQFF. CDR3 DNA sequence: TGTGCCAGCAGTCCTCTCACTAGCGGCCGTGAGCAGTTCTTC.

V gene TRBV7-2 combines with J gene TRBJ1-5; D possibly corresponds to TRBD1 (5 bases). V was cut by 1 base and J by 0 bases, with 16 bases left in between. The CDR3 runs to 18 residues. Germline CDR1 reads SGHTA; CDR2 reads FQGNSA. The CDR3 DNA is TGTGCCAGCAGCTTAGTTTGGGGGGGGAGTTATAGCAATCAGCCCCAGCATTTT. The encoded protein is CASSLVWGGSYSNQPQHF.

The chain joins TRBV29-1 to TRBJ1-1; 7 bases are shared with TRBD1. CDR1 is SQVTM and CDR2 is ANQGSEA in the germline V gene. The CDR3 covers 13 residues. Trimming took 3 bases from V and 5 from J; bases not matched to a gene: 6. CDR3 coding DNA: TGCAGCGTTGACAGGGGGTCTGGGACTGAAGCTTTCTTT. Translated, it gives CSVDRGSGTEAFF.

The chain uses TRBV21-1 and TRBJ2-3; the DNA was not compared with TRBD2, the D call given in the table. TRBV21-1 is given as a pseudogene. The CDR3 loop spans 12 amino acids. CDR3 sequence (DNA): TGTGCCAGCAGCAAAGACGCGGATACGCAGTATTTT. Translating gives CASSKDADTQYF.

The rearrangement links TRBV20-1 to TRBJ2-7, with D possibly TRBD1 on 6 matching bases. The length of the CDR3 is 11 residues. The germline V gene has CDR1 DFQATT and CDR2 SNEGSKA (reference sequence). With 8 bases removed from V and 3 bases from J, the gap between germline ends came to 11 bases. The CDR3 DNA follows: TGCAGTACAGGGTCAGTCTACGAGCAGTACTTC. This sequence encodes CSTGSVYEQYF.

This chain joins TRBV7-9 and TRBJ2-7; perhaps TRBD2 as D (5 bases). This CDR3 is 12 amino acids long. Per germline, CDR1 SEHNR and CDR2 FQNEAQ (reference sequence). The V end lost 5 bases, the J end lost 6 bases, and 11 bases lay between the germline ends. CDR3 nucleotides: TGTGCCAGCAGCCGAGGGAGTATCGAGCAGTACTTC. It codes for CASSRGSIEQYF.

The V and J genes are TRBV6-6 and TRBJ2-7, with D possibly matching TRBD1 (6 bases). Looked up from germline, CDR1 is MNHNY and CDR2 is SVGAGI (reference sequence). CDR3 size: 15 residues. V was shortened by 4 bases and J by 4 bases, with 17 bases between the two germline ends. As DNA, the CDR3 is TGTGCCAGCAGTTTGGGCAGGGGTATTCAGTACGAGCAGTACTTC. Amino acids: CASSLGRGIQYEQYF.